The TCR beta chain described here comes from a study of PD-1 blockade in classical Hodgkin lymphoma. Data came from immunoSEQ multiplex PCR; TCRdb stores just in-frame clones and leaves some out. The table has 70,000 or so clones, over 90% seen once. As to time point: newly diagnosed, previously untreated cHL patient sample. In germline, CDR1 is LNHDA, CDR2 SQIVND (reference sequence). There are 15 residues in the CDR3. V dropped 5 bases and J dropped 7 bases, with 20 bases sitting between them. Sequenced input: peripheral blood mononuclear cells (PBMCs). The clonotype originates from a human donor with classical Hodgkin lymphoma. The chain carries TRBV19 and TRBJ2-5; D is perhaps TRBD1 or TRBD2 (5 bases each). The chain's CDR3 is CASSLTEEWQGTQYF. DNA for the CDR3: TGTGCCAGTAGTCTAACGGAGGAGTGGCAGGGGACCCAGTACTTC.